These 28 T cell receptor beta chains share one sample of origin, sequenced in a study of blood T cell repertoires in COVID-19 (dated by TCRdb to 2019 to 2021). Library preparation used the immunoSEQ multiplex PCR assay. TCRdb obtained this table from immuneACCESS and retained in-frame rearrangements with V and J assigned. These tables miss some clones; where compared with another copy, unresolved V genes account for less than half of the shortfall, and the remainder is unexplained. This sample lists a few hundred thousand clones; 75% to 90% were detected once. The top ten hold 1.1% of the sample. Sequences were obtained from PBMCs or T cells enriched from blood (not recorded which). These receptor sequences come from a young man who had recovered from COVID-19.

The chain links TRBV7-2 to TRBJ2-1; the D gene is possibly TRBD1 (6 bases). The V end lost 0 bases, the J end lost 11 bases, and 11 bases lay between the germline ends. Per germline, CDR1 SGHTA and CDR2 FQGNSA. The CDR3 is made up of 13 amino acids. This CDR3 reads CASSLASGTQQFF. CDR3 DNA sequence: TGTGCCAGCAGCTTAGCTTCCGGGACACAGCAGTTCTTC.

This chain joins TRBV28 and TRBJ1-1; D is unresolved. Germline V gene data show CDR1 as MDHEN and CDR2 as SYDVKM. CDR3 length: 11 residues. With 7 bases removed from V and 1 base from J, the gap between germline ends came to 4 bases. CDR3 bases: TGTGCCAGCACAGGGAACACTGAAGCTTTCTTT. Encoded protein: CASTGNTEAFF.

The chain employs TRBV28 and TRBJ2-7; D remains unclear. Trimming shortened V by 6 bases and J by 0 bases, and 15 bases separated the two germline ends. The CDR3 length is 15 residues. Germline V gene lookup returns CDR1 MDHEN and CDR2 SYDVKM. CDR3 region: CASRPLSGSSYEQYF. CDR3 DNA sequence: TGTGCCAGCAGGCCCTTGTCAGGTAGCTCCTACGAGCAGTACTTC. The full variable domain, rest sourced from reference TRBV28 and TRBJ2-7, is DVKVTQSSRYLVKRTGEKVFLECVQDMDHENMFWYRQDPGLGLRLIYFSYDVKMKEKGDIPEGYSVSREKKERFSLILESASTNQTSMYLCASRPLSGSSYEQYFGPGTRLTVT.

The rearrangement joins TRBV20-1 to TRBJ1-2, with a weak D call TRBD1 (6 bases). This CDR3 is built from 13 residues. CDR1 and CDR2 from the germline V gene are DFQATT and SNEGSKA (reference sequence). V was trimmed by 3 bases and J by 4 bases, leaving 12 bases between them. CDR3 in DNA: TGCAGTGCTAGTCCACAGGGAGTCTATGGCTACACCTTC. Translation gives CSASPQGVYGYTF.

This sequence joins TRBV24-1 and TRBJ2-7; TRBD1 aligns across 9 bases. The J segment lost 3 bases and the V segment lost 4 bases, leaving 3 bases of the junction unmatched. CDR3 size: 14 residues. The V gene's germline CDR1 is KGHDR and CDR2 SFDVKD. The CDR3 coding sequence is TGTGCCACCAGTGACAAGGACAGGGGCTACGAGCAGTACTTC. It yields the protein CATSDKDRGYEQYF.

Only a few counts were recorded for this clone. The chain is built from TRBV28 and TRBJ1-6; 10 nucleotides match TRBD1. CDR3 length: 15 amino acids. Trimming cost V 5 bases and J 6 bases; bases outside gene matches: 4. The germline gives CDR1 MDHEN, CDR2 SYDVKM. CDR3 DNA: TGTGCCAGCAGTCCAGGGACAGGGGCTAATTCACCCCTCCACTTT. Translation gives CASSPGTGANSPLHF.

This clone has a single count. The chain recombines TRBV5-1 with TRBJ2-3; 7 bases align to TRBD2. V lost 0 bases to trimming and J lost 2 bases; unmatched junction nucleotides: 3. Germline V gene sequence: CDR1 SGHRS, CDR2 YFSETQ. CDR3 length: 15 amino acids. The CDR3 nucleotides read TGCGCCAGCAGCTTGGGAGCGGGGAACACAGATACGCAGTATTTT. Amino acid sequence: CASSLGAGNTDTQYF.

The table lists this clone with a count of one. This rearrangement joins TRBV5-1 to TRBJ2-5, with a possible D match to TRBD1 (6 bases). Trimming pared 3 bases from V and 1 base from J, leaving 10 bases between. Germline-derived CDR1 and CDR2 are SGHRS and YFSETQ. The CDR3 is made up of 14 amino acids. CDR3 loop: CASSSGQSQETQYF. As DNA, the CDR3 is TGCGCCAGCAGCTCAGGACAGTCCCAAGAGACCCAGTACTTC.

The chain joins TRBV28 to TRBJ2-3; D ambiguous. Germline values: CDR1 MDHEN, CDR2 SYDVKM. Trimming shortened V by 5 bases and J by 5 bases, and 5 bases separated the two germline ends. The CDR3 covers 11 residues. The CDR3 spells CASSPGDTQYF. As DNA, the CDR3 is TGTGCCAGCAGTCCCGGAGATACGCAGTATTTT.

J is TRBJ2-1 and V is TRBV30; 13 bases are shared with TRBD2. The CDR3 length is 17 residues. Germline trimming cut 4 bases from V and 2 bases from J; bases unmatched to any gene: 8. Germline V gives CDR1 GTSNPN, CDR2 SVGIG (reference sequence). This CDR3 is CAWTQPGLAGAYNEQFF. CDR3 coding DNA: TGTGCCTGGACTCAACCCGGACTAGCGGGAGCCTACAATGAGCAGTTCTTC.

This rearrangement joins TRBV19 to TRBJ2-6; D call uncertain. CDR1 is LNHDA and CDR2 is SQIVND in the germline V gene (reference sequence). V lost 5 bases and J 10 bases, leaving 12 bases between the germline ends. The CDR3 length is 13 residues. The CDR3 is CASSPLQANVLTF. The CDR3 DNA sequence: TGTGCCAGTAGTCCGCTTCAGGCTAACGTCCTGACTTTC.

This chain uses TRBV20-1 with TRBJ1-4, with a tentative D call TRBD1 (5 bases). Germline V gene data show CDR1 as DFQATT and CDR2 as SNEGSKA (reference sequence). This CDR3 spans 15 amino acids. Trimming took 3 bases from V and 1 from J, leaving 12 bases between them. The CDR3 spells CSASPGRGTNEKLFF. The DNA of the CDR3 is TGCAGTGCTAGTCCAGGGAGGGGAACTAATGAAAAACTGTTTTTT.

This chain uses TRBV7-6 with TRBJ1-1; D uncertain. Trimming removed 2 bases from V and 6 bases from J, with 7 bases in between. The CDR3 consists of 12 residues. Germline V gives CDR1 SGHVS, CDR2 FNYEAQ. In nucleotides, the CDR3 is TGTGCCAGCAGCTTAAGAGGGTCTGAAGCTTTCTTT. This translates into CASSLRGSEAFF.

The chain uses TRBV9 and TRBJ1-3; D remains unclear. The germline V gene encodes CDR1 SGDLS and CDR2 YYNGEE. The CDR3 is 14 residues long. V was shortened by 3 bases and J by 3 bases, with 10 bases between the two germline ends. The CDR3 DNA reads TGTGCCAGCAGCGCAGGCAGGTTTGGAAACACCATATATTTT. It encodes CASSAGRFGNTIYF.

This clone was observed a single time. This sample includes further DNA sequences coding for the same CDR3. The chain employs TRBV7-2 and TRBJ2-3; TRBD1 matches at 7 bases. Losses at the gene ends were 5 bases for V and 0 bases for J; bases not matched to a gene: 5. The CDR3 spans 15 residues. The germline gives CDR1 SGHTA, CDR2 FQGNSA. The CDR3: CASSPRTGSTDTQYF. In DNA, the CDR3 is TGTGCCAGCAGCCCCCGGACAGGTAGCACAGATACGCAGTATTTT.

V gene TRBV27 combines with J gene TRBJ2-1, with TRBD2 matching 10 bases. Germline CDR1 MNHEY, CDR2 SMNVEV (reference sequence). CDR3 length: 14 amino acids. J lost 4 bases, V lost 7 bases, and 4 bases had no gene match. The CDR3 here is CASKVLAGYNEQFF. CDR3 nucleotide sequence: TGTGCCAGCAAAGTACTAGCGGGGTACAATGAGCAGTTCTTC.

The rearrangement uses TRBV7-9 and TRBJ2-1; D may be TRBD1 (5 bases). CDR1 is SEHNR, CDR2 FQNEAQ, per germline (reference sequence). V was clipped by 7 bases and J by 5 bases, with 12 bases between them. CDR3 length: 13 amino acids. The CDR3 sequence: CASTLDNNNEQFF. Written as DNA, the CDR3 is TGTGCCAGCACCCTGGACAATAACAATGAGCAGTTCTTC.

The rearrangement joins TRBV12-3 or TRBV12-4 to TRBJ1-4, with 7 bases aligning to TRBD1. This CDR3 region has 13 residues. The V segment lost 7 bases and the J segment 9 bases; nucleotides outside the gene matches: 8. The CDR3 DNA reads as TGTGCCAGCACCCCGGCAGGGGGTAAAAAACTGTTTTTT. Translating it yields CASTPAGGKKLFF.

The rearrangement links TRBV7-6 to TRBJ1-1; D possibly corresponds to TRBD1 (5 bases). Germline lookup yields CDR1 SGHVS and CDR2 FNYEAQ. Trimming cost V 5 bases and J 2 bases, with 12 bases left between them. The length of the CDR3 is 14 residues. CDR3 DNA: TGTGCCAGCAGCCCTTCGGGGGGTAACACTGAAGCTTTCTTT. Its translation is CASSPSGGNTEAFF.

The chain recombines TRBV19 with TRBJ1-2; D unclear. With 8 bases removed from V and 5 bases from J, the gap between germline ends came to 15 bases. Germline CDR1 is LNHDA and CDR2 is SQIVND (reference sequence). The CDR3 contains 13 residues. This chain's CDR3 is CASFDRDRYGYTF. CDR3 DNA: TGTGCCAGTTTTGACCGGGATCGGTATGGCTACACCTTC.

The chain recombines TRBV28 with TRBJ2-7; 7 bases map to TRBD1. CDR3 length: 15 residues. V gave up 7 bases and J gave up 1 base; unmatched junction bases: 10. Per the germline V gene, CDR1 is MDHEN and CDR2 is SYDVKM. This chain's CDR3 is CASKPGGRMSYEQYF. CDR3 nucleotide sequence: TGTGCCAGCAAACCAGGGGGTAGAATGTCCTACGAGCAGTACTTC.

The V and J genes are TRBV19 and TRBJ1-2; D remains ambiguous. The CDR3 runs 13 residues. Germline lookup yields CDR1 LNHDA and CDR2 SQIVND (reference sequence). V was pared by 3 bases and J by 0 bases, with 5 bases between. CDR3 region: CASSMAANYGYTF. CDR3 nucleotides: TGTGCCAGTAGTATGGCAGCTAACTATGGCTACACCTTC.

The chain employs TRBV9 and TRBJ1-4; a weak D match, TRBD1 (6 bases). The V gene lost 4 bases and the J gene lost 0 bases, with 10 bases spanning the gap. Germline values: CDR1 SGDLS, CDR2 YYNGEE. CDR3 length: 15 residues. The CDR3 DNA follows: TGTGCCAGCAGCCCCCAGGGGTCAACTAATGAAAAACTGTTTTTT. This codes for CASSPQGSTNEKLFF.

CDR3 nucleotides: TGTGCCAGCAGTCTCAGACAGACTGAAGCTTTCTTT. Protein: CASSLRQTEAFF. The chain employs TRBV11-1 and TRBJ1-1, with a weak D call TRBD1 (5 bases). Germline values: CDR1 SGHAT, CDR2 FQDESV (reference sequence). This CDR3 contains 12 residues. V dropped 6 bases and J dropped 5 bases, with 10 bases sitting between them.

The rearrangement links TRBV11-2 to TRBJ2-4, with 8 nucleotides matching TRBD2. Trimming took 3 bases from V and 7 from J; bases not matched to a gene: 2. This CDR3 has 13 amino acids. CDR1 is SGHAT, CDR2 FQNNGV, per germline. DNA of the CDR3: TGTGCCAGCAGCTTCCCTAGCGGGAACATTCAGTACTTC. Translation: CASSFPSGNIQYF. Complete variable domain (other parts from reference TRBV11-2 and TRBJ2-4): EAGVAQSPRYKIIEKRQSVAFWCNPISGHATLYWYQQILGQGPKLLIQFQNNGVVDDSQLPKDRFSAERLKGVDSTLKIQPAKLEDSAVYLCASSFPSGNIQYFGAGTRLSVL.

The chain joins TRBV19 to TRBJ1-5, with D hard to call. The CDR3 totals 14 residues. In germline, CDR1 is LNHDA, CDR2 SQIVND (reference sequence). V was pared by 0 bases and J by 3 bases, with 6 bases between. The CDR3 here is CASSIDRNNQPQHF. In DNA form, the CDR3 reads TGTGCCAGTAGTATAGACAGAAACAATCAGCCCCAGCATTTT.

The V gene is TRBV21-1, the J gene TRBJ2-7; no DNA check was done on the table's D call, TRBD1. TRBV21-1 is given as a pseudogene. The CDR3 spans 14 residues. The CDR3 DNA follows: TGTGCCAGCAGCGCCGACAGGGGGGATTACGAGCAGTACTTC. This gives the protein CASSADRGDYEQYF.

The rearrangement joins TRBV9 to TRBJ2-3, with no clear D. The germline CDR1 and CDR2 sequences are SGDLS and YYNGEE. Between the trimmed V and J ends, which lost 4 bases and 4 bases, there was a span of 13 bases. The CDR3 loop spans 14 amino acids. Written as DNA, the CDR3 is TGTGCCAGCAGCATCTCAACCCAGGCAGATACGCAGTATTTT. Amino acids: CASSISTQADTQYF.